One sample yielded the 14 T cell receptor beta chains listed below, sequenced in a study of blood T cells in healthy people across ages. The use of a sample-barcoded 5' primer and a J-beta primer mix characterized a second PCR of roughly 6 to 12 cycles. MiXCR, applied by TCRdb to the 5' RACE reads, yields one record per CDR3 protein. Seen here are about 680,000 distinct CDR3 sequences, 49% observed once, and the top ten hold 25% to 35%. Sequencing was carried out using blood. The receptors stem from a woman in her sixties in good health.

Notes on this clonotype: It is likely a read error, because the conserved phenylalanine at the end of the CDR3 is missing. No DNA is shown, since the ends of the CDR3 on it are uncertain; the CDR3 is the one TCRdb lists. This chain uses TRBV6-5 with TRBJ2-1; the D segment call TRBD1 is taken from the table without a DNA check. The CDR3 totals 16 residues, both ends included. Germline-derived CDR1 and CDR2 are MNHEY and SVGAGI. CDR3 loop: CASSHSGGDEQFFGPV.

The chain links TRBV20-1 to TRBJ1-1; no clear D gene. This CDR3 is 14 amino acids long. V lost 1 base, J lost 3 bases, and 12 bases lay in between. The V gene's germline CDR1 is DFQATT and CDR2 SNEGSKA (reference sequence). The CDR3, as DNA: TGCAGTGCTAGAGTCCCGGGGATTCACACTGAAGCTTTCTTT. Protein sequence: CSARVPGIHTEAFF.

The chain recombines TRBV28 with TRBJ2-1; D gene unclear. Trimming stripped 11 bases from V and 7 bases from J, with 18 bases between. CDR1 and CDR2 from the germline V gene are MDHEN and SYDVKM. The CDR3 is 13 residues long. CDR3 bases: TGTGCCTCGAGAGAAGGGCTGAGTAATGAGCAGTTCTTC. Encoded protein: CASREGLSNEQFF.

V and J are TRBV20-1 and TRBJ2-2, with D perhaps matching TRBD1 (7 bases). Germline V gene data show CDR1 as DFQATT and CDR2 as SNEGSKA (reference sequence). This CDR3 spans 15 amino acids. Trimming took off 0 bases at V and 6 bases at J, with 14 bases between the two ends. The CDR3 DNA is TGCAGTGCTAGAGAAGGACAGGCGGGGTCCGGGGAGCTGTTTTTT. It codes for CSAREGQAGSGELFF.

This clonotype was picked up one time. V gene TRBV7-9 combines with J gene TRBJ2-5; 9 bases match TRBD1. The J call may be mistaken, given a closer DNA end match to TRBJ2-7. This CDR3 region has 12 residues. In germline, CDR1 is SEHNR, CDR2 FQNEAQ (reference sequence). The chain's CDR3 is CASSWTGVEQYF. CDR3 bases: TGTGCCAGCAGCTGGACAGGGGTCGAGCAGTACTTC.

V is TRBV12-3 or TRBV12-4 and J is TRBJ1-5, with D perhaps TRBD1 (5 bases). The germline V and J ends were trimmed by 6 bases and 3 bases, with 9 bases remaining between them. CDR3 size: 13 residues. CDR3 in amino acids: CASSRQTNQPQHF. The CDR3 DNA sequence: TGTGCCAGCAGCCGACAGACCAATCAGCCCCAGCATTTT.

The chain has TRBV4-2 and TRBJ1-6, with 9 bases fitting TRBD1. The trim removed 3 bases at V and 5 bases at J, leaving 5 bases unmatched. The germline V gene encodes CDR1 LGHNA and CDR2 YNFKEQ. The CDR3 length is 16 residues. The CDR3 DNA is TGTGCCAGCAGCCATCGGGACAGGGATGATAATTCACCCCTCCACTTT. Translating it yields CASSHRDRDDNSPLHF.

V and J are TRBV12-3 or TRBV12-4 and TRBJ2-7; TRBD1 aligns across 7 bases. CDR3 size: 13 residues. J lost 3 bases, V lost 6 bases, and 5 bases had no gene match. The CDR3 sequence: CASSHDRVYEQYF. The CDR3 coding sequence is TGTGCCAGCAGCCACGACAGGGTCTACGAGCAGTACTTC.

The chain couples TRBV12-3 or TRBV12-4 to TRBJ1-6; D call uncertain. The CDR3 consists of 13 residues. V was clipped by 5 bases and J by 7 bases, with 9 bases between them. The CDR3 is CASSRGPNSPLHF. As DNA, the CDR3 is TGTGCCAGCAGTCGAGGGCCAAATTCACCCCTCCACTTT.

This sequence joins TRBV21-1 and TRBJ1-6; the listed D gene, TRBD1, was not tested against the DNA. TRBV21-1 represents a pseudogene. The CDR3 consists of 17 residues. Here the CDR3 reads CASSKRDGWGENSPLHF. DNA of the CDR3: TGTGCCAGCAGCAAACGGGACGGCTGGGGCGAAAATTCACCCCTCCACTTT.

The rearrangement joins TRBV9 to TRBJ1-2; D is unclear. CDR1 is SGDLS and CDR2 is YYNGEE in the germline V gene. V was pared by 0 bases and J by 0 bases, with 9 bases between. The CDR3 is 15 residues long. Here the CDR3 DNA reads TGTGCCAGCAGCGTAGGTGGCAGACCTAACTATGGCTACACCTTC. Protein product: CASSVGGRPNYGYTF.

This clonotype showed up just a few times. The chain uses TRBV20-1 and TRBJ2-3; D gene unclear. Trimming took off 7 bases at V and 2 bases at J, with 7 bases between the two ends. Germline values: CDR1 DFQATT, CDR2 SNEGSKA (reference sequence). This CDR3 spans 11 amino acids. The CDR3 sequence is CSGSDTDTQYF. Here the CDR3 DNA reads TGCAGTGGTTCAGACACAGATACGCAGTATTTT.

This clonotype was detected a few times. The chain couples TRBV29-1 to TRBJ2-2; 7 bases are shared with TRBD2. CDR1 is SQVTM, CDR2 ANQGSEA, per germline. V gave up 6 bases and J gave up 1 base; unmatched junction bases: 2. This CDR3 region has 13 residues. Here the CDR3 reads CSVSSGNTGELFF. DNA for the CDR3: TGCAGCGTCTCTAGCGGGAACACCGGGGAGCTGTTTTTT.

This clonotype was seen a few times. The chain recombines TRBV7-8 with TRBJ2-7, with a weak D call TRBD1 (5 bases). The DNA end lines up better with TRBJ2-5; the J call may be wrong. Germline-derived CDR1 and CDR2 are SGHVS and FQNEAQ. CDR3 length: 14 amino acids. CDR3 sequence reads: CASSFLQGLETQYF. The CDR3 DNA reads TGTGCCAGCAGCTTCTTGCAGGGATTGGAGACCCAGTACTTC.